What follows are 24 T cell receptor beta chains derived from one specimen sequenced in a study of T-cell memory formation after mild COVID-19. TCRdb re-called the 5' RACE reads with MiXCR, one entry per CDR3 protein. In the table there are some 310,000 distinct CDR3 sequences, around a fifth of which are singletons. Sequenced material: PBMCs or a T cell subset sorted from them (not recorded which). The source of these receptors is a man between 18 and 35 years old who had mild COVID-19 (a few samples of this study predate the infection). Cell type and time point are not known.

The rearrangement uses TRBV21-1 and TRBJ2-7; the table assigns TRBD2, which was not confirmed against the DNA. TRBV21-1 is a recognized pseudogene. This CDR3 contains 11 residues. The CDR3 DNA sequence: TGTGCCAGCGGGGGACTGGTAGAGCAGTACGTC. This gives the protein CASGGLVEQYV.

The sample holds many counts of this clonotype. This chain links TRBV12-3 or TRBV12-4 with TRBJ2-1; TRBD2 agrees at 11 bases. V trimming: 3 bases; J trimming: 0 bases; junction bases outside the gene matches: 7. This CDR3 comprises 18 residues. The CDR3 DNA reads as TGTGCCAGCAGTTTTAGGCTAGCGGGGGGTCACTCCTACAATGAGCAGTTCTTC. Translated, it gives CASSFRLAGGHSYNEQFF.

The CDR3 is CASMRDRGETQYF. Here the CDR3 DNA reads TGTGCCAGCATGAGGGACAGGGGGGAGACCCAGTACTTC. The chain uses TRBV6-1 and TRBJ2-5; TRBD1 aligns across 11 bases. This CDR3 spans 13 amino acids. V shed 7 bases and J 5 bases; nucleotides not matched to a gene: 3. Germline loops: CDR1 MNHNS, CDR2 SASEGT.

The chain recombines TRBV5-6 with TRBJ1-4, with D possibly being TRBD1 (5 bases). Trimming took off 5 bases at V and 15 bases at J, with 11 bases between the two ends. The CDR3 covers 10 residues. The germline CDR1 and CDR2 sequences are SGHDT and YYEEEE. The CDR3 DNA follows: TGTGCCAGCAGTGGACGGGGGTTGTTTTTT. Translating gives CASSGRGLFF.

V and J are TRBV10-1 and TRBJ2-3; possible D gene TRBD2, 5 bases. With 5 bases removed from V and 6 bases from J, the gap between germline ends came to 18 bases. The CDR3 runs 15 residues. CDR1 WNHNN and CDR2 SYGVQD come from the germline V gene (reference sequence). CDR3 amino acids: CASSPSGSARDTQYF. The CDR3 DNA reads as TGCGCCAGCAGTCCCTCGGGGTCCGCCCGCGATACGCAGTATTTT.

The chain carries TRBV7-3 and TRBJ2-1, with 15 bases that match TRBD2. This CDR3 contains 16 residues. Trimming at V came to 3 bases and at J to 10 bases, leaving 7 bases not matched to a gene. The germline gives CDR1 SGHTA, CDR2 FQGTGA. The CDR3 is CASSFGLAGGLEEQFF. The CDR3 DNA follows: TGTGCCAGCAGCTTCGGACTAGCGGGGGGGCTAGAGGAGCAGTTCTTC.

In its sample, this clonotype was seen a few times. The genes are TRBV27 and TRBJ2-7, with D perhaps matching TRBD1 (6 bases). The CDR3 consists of 14 residues. Germline CDR1 is MNHEY and CDR2 is SMNVEV (reference sequence). V lost 5 bases and J lost 2, with 13 bases in between. CDR3 protein: CASSASQGTYEQYF. The CDR3, as DNA: TGTGCCAGCAGTGCCTCGCAGGGGACCTACGAGCAGTACTTC.

This clonotype has more than one count but fewer than ten. V usage is TRBV15 and J usage is TRBJ2-7; TRBD1 aligns across 10 bases. J was trimmed by 5 bases and V by 5 bases; bases with no gene match: 9. Germline lookup yields CDR1 LNHNV and CDR2 YYDKDF (reference sequence). The CDR3 is 15 amino acids. CDR3 DNA sequence: TGTGCCACCAGCGTGAACCGGGACAGGGGCCACGAGCAGTACTTC. It codes for CATSVNRDRGHEQYF. The full variable domain, its missing parts supplied by reference TRBV15 and TRBJ2-7, is DAMVIQNPRYQVTQFGKPVTLSCSQTLNHNVMYWYQQKSSQAPKLLFHYYDKDFNNEADTPDNFQSRRPNTSFCFLDIRSPGLGDTAMYLCATSVNRDRGHEQYFGPGTRLTVT.

This chain connects TRBV5-1 to TRBJ1-4; 8 bases line up with TRBD1. CDR1 SGHRS and CDR2 YFSETQ come from the germline V gene. Losses at the gene ends were 6 bases for V and 8 bases for J; bases not matched to a gene: 12. The CDR3 consists of 15 residues. CDR3 nucleotides: TGCGCCAGCAAACAGTCTGGACAGGGTGGAGAAAAACTGTTTTTT. Protein: CASKQSGQGGEKLFF.

This clonotype came up many times. The V gene is TRBV24-1, the J gene TRBJ2-1, with D possibly being TRBD2 (5 bases). CDR1 is KGHDR, CDR2 SFDVKD, per germline. This CDR3 has 12 residues. Trimming stripped 11 bases from V and 4 bases from J, with 11 bases between. The CDR3 spells CASGSGYNEQFF. In DNA form, the CDR3 reads TGTGCCAGCGGTTCGGGATACAATGAGCAGTTCTTC.

There are a few counts of this clonotype. This chain joins TRBV10-3 and TRBJ2-2; 7 nucleotides match TRBD1. V was pared by 11 bases and J by 4 bases, with 7 bases of the junction left unmatched. Germline CDR1 is ENHRY and CDR2 is SYGVKD. This CDR3 contains 13 residues. In DNA, the CDR3 is TGTGCCGTGAAGGGACAGTCCACCGGGGAGCTGTTTTTT. Translating it yields CAVKGQSTGELFF.

The chain carries TRBV20-1 and TRBJ2-7, with 8 positions matching TRBD1. Germline CDR1 reads DFQATT; CDR2 reads SNEGSKA (reference sequence). The length of the CDR3 is 14 residues. J lost 3 bases, V lost 2 bases, and 6 bases had no gene match. CDR3 amino acids: CSARPPDRDYEQYV. The CDR3, as DNA: TGCAGTGCTAGACCACCGGACAGGGACTACGAGCAGTACGTC.

This clonotype appeared a few times. The chain joins TRBV6-2 or TRBV6-3 to TRBJ2-5; D gene uncertain. Trimming removed 1 base from V and 0 bases from J, with 6 bases in between. CDR3 length: 14 residues. Germline CDR1 and CDR2: MNHEY and SVGEGT. The CDR3 DNA reads as TGTGCCAGCAGTTACTGGCAGAACCAAGAGACCCAGTACTTC. This encodes CASSYWQNQETQYF.

The V gene is TRBV7-3, the J gene TRBJ1-5; the D gene is possibly TRBD1 (5 bases). This CDR3 comprises 13 residues. The V end lost 11 bases, the J end lost 5 bases, and 16 bases lay between the germline ends. The germline gives CDR1 SGHTA, CDR2 FQGTGA. For the CDR3, the DNA is TGTGCCGCGGGGGGTCGTGGGGATCAGCCCCAGCATTTT. This translates into CAAGGRGDQPQHF.

V gene TRBV6-1 combines with J gene TRBJ2-3; weak D call: TRBD2 (5 bases). The V gene's germline CDR1 is MNHNS and CDR2 SASEGT. The V and J ends lost 9 bases and 4 bases respectively, with 26 bases between them. This CDR3 is built from 17 residues. The CDR3 sequence is CASDRAGRRAAADTQYF. The CDR3, as DNA: TGTGCCAGTGATCGGGCCGGACGGCGGGCGGCGGCAGATACGCAGTATTTT.

This clonotype showed up just a few times. This sequence joins TRBV20-1 and TRBJ2-3; perhaps TRBD2 as D (5 bases). The CDR3 consists of 14 residues. Deletions cut 3 bases from V and 4 bases from J, with 14 bases between. Germline loops: CDR1 DFQATT, CDR2 SNEGSKA (reference sequence). The chain's CDR3 is CSARGSVFADTQYF. Written as DNA, the CDR3 is TGCAGTGCTAGGGGTAGCGTGTTCGCAGATACGCAGTATTTT.

This clonotype came up a few times. The chain is built from TRBV5-1 and TRBJ1-1, with 8 nucleotides matching TRBD1. J lost 1 base, V lost 3 bases, and 2 bases had no gene match. The germline V gene encodes CDR1 SGHRS and CDR2 YFSETQ. The CDR3 extends over 14 amino acids. CDR3 region: CASSWDRPNTEAFF. Here the CDR3 DNA reads TGCGCCAGCAGCTGGGACAGGCCGAACACTGAAGCTTTCTTT. Full variable domain (outside the CDR3, taken from reference TRBV5-1 and TRBJ1-1): KAGVTQTPRYLIKTRGQQVTLSCSPISGHRSVSWYQQTPGQGLQFLFEYFSETQRNKGNFPGRFSGRQFSNSRSEMNVSTLELGDSALYLCASSWDRPNTEAFFGQGTRLTVV.

The chain joins TRBV6-2 or TRBV6-3 to TRBJ2-5; tentative D call: TRBD1 (6 bases). Per the germline V gene, CDR1 is MNHEY and CDR2 is SVGEGT. Trimming removed 8 bases from V and 5 bases from J, with 15 bases in between. The CDR3 covers 13 residues. CDR3 in DNA: TGTGCCAGCGGCGCTACAGGGTCTGAGACCCAGTACTTC. Translated: CASGATGSETQYF.

The sample holds a few counts of this clonotype. This chain joins TRBV28 and TRBJ2-3; 9 positions match TRBD1. This CDR3 contains 17 residues. V trimming: 3 bases; J trimming: 2 bases; junction bases outside the gene matches: 9. Looked up from germline, CDR1 is MDHEN and CDR2 is SYDVKM. The CDR3: CASSFPPGQGYTDTQYF. CDR3 nucleotides: TGTGCCAGCAGTTTCCCCCCGGGACAGGGATACACAGATACGCAGTATTTT.

The chain employs TRBV7-2 and TRBJ2-2, with 7 positions matching TRBD1. Trimming cost V 5 bases and J 4 bases; bases outside gene matches: 7. Germline CDR1 is SGHTA and CDR2 is FQGNSA. CDR3 size: 15 residues. The DNA of the CDR3 is TGTGCCAGCAGCGTACAGGGGTCGGGCACCGGGGAGCTGTTTTTT. As protein: CASSVQGSGTGELFF.

In regard to this clonotype: A much larger clone differs by one base, so this may be a read error. Given the absence of the conserved phenylalanine or tryptophan at the CDR3 end, a read error is likely. The chain has TRBV20-1 and TRBJ2-1; D call uncertain. Trimming took off 5 bases at V and 0 bases at J, with 14 bases between the two ends. The CDR3 is 15 residues long. Germline lookup yields CDR1 DFQATT and CDR2 SNEGSKA (reference sequence). As DNA, the CDR3 is TGCAGTGCTCAATCCCATCACCGCTCCTACAATGAGCAGTTCTTA. Translating it yields CSAQSHHRSYNEQFL.

This chain uses TRBV20-1 with TRBJ1-2; D unresolved. Looked up from germline, CDR1 is DFQATT and CDR2 is SNEGSKA (reference sequence). The CDR3 is made up of 10 amino acids. Trimming took 5 bases from V and 8 from J, leaving 9 bases between them. CDR3 loop: CSAPGGGYTF. The CDR3 DNA reads as TGCAGTGCTCCCGGTGGAGGCTACACCTTC.

In its sample, this clonotype was seen a few times. The chain links TRBV28 to TRBJ2-7, with a possible D match to TRBD2 (6 bases). Germline-derived CDR1 and CDR2 are MDHEN and SYDVKM. This CDR3 is 15 amino acids long. Trimming removed 6 bases from V and 0 bases from J, with 15 bases in between. The CDR3 sequence: CASSPSGVTSYEQYV. CDR3 sequence (DNA): TGTGCCAGCAGCCCTTCGGGGGTAACCTCCTACGAGCAGTACGTC.

The chain recombines TRBV12-3 or TRBV12-4 with TRBJ1-3; D remains ambiguous. The CDR3 sequence is 14 residues long. The V end lost 1 base, the J end lost 0 bases, and 4 bases lay between the germline ends. The CDR3 protein is CASSLGLSGNTIYF. In nucleotides, the CDR3 is TGTGCCAGCAGTTTAGGACTCTCTGGAAACACCATATATTTT.